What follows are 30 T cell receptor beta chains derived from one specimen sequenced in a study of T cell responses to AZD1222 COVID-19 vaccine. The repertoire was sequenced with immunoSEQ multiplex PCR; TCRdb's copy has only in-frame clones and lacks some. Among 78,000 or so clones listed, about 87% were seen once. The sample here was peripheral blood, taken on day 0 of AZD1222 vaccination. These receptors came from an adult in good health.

CDR3 bases: TGTGCCAGCAGTCGACAGGGGGAAGAAAAACTGTTTTTT. It specifies CASSRQGEEKLFF. The chain is built from TRBV27 and TRBJ1-4, with 9 nucleotides matching TRBD1. V gave up 5 bases and J gave up 8 bases; unmatched junction bases: 3. This CDR3 is 13 amino acids long. CDR1 is MNHEY and CDR2 is SMNVEV in the germline V gene (reference sequence).

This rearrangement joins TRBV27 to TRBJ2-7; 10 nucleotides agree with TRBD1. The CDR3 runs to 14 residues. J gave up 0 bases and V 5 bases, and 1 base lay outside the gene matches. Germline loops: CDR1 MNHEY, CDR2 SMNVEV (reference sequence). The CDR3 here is CASSRTGGSYEQYF. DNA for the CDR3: TGTGCCAGCAGTAGGACAGGGGGCTCCTACGAGCAGTACTTC.

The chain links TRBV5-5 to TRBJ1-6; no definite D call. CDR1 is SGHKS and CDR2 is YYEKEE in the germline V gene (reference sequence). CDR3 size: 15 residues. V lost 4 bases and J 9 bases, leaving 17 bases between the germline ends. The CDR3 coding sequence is TGTGCCAGCAGCCTCCGGCAGGTCAGAATTTCACCCCTCCACTTT. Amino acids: CASSLRQVRISPLHF.

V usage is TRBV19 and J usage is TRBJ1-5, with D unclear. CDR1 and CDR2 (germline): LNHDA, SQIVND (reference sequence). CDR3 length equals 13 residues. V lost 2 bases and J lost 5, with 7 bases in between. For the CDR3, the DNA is TGTGCCAGTAGTATAACGAGTGATCAGCCCCAGCATTTT. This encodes CASSITSDQPQHF.

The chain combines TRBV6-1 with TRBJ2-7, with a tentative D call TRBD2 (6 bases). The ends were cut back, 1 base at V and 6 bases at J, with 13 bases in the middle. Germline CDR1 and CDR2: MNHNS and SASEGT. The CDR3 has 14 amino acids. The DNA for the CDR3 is TGTGCCAGCAGTGAAGTTGGAGGGGCAGGCGAGCAGTACTTC. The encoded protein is CASSEVGGAGEQYF.

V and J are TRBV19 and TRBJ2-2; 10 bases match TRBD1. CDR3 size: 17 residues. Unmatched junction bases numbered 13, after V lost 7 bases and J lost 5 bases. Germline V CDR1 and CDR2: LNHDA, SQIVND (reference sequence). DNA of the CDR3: TGTGCCAGTACAAGAATCAGCCGGGGACAGGGGACCGGGGAGCTGTTTTTT. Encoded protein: CASTRISRGQGTGELFF.

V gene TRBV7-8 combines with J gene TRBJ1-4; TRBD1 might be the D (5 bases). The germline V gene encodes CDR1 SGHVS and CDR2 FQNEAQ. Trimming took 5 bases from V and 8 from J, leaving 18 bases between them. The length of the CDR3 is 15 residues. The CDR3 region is CASSRGVGLREKLFF. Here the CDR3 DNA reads TGTGCCAGCAGCCGAGGTGTGGGACTGAGGGAAAAACTGTTTTTT.

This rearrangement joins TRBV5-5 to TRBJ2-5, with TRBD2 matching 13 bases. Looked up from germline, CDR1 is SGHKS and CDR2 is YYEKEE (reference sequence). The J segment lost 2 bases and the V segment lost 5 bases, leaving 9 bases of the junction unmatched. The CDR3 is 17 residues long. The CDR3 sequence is CASRTSTSGRSQETQYF. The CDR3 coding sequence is TGTGCCAGCAGAACTTCGACTAGCGGGAGGAGTCAAGAGACCCAGTACTTC.

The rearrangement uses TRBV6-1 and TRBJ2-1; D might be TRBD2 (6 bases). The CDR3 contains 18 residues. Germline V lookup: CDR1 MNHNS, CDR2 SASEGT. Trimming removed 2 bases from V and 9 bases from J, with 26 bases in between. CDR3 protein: CASSEFLLVASAIIEQFF. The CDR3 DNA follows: TGTGCCAGCAGTGAATTTCTATTGGTGGCTAGCGCTATTATTGAGCAGTTCTTC.

The CDR3 here is CATVKYNEQFF. The DNA of the CDR3 is TGTGCCACCGTAAAGTACAATGAGCAGTTCTTC. This chain links TRBV3-1 (or the pseudogene TRBV3-2) with TRBJ2-1; no clear D gene. There are 11 residues in the CDR3. The germline CDR1 and CDR2 sequences are LGHDT and YNNKEL (reference sequence). Trimming shortened V by 10 bases and J by 4 bases, and 8 bases separated the two germline ends.

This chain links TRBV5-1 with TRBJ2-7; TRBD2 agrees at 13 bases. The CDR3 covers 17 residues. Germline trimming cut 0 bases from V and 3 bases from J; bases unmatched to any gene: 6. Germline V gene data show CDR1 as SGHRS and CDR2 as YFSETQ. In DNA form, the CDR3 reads TGCGCCAGCAGCTTGGGCCCGGGACTAGCGGGAAGCTACGAGCAGTACTTC. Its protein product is CASSLGPGLAGSYEQYF.

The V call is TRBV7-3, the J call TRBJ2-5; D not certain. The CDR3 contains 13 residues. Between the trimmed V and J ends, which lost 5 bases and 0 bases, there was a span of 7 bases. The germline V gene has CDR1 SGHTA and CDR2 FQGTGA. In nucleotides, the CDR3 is TGTGCCAGCAGCCAAGGACACCAAGAGACCCAGTACTTC. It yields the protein CASSQGHQETQYF.

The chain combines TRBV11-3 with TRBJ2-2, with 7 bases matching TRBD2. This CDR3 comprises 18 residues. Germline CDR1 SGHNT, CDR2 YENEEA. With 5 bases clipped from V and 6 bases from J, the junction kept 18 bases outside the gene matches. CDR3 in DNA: TGTGCCAGCAGCCCTTGGGACCGGGACTACAGACCACCCGGGGAGCTGTTTTTT. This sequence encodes CASSPWDRDYRPPGELFF.

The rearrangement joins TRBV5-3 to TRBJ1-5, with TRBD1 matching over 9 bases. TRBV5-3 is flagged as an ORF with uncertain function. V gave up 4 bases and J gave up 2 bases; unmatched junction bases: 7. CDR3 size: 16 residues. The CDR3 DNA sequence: TGTGCCAGAAGCGCTGACAGGGGGGTCGGCAATCAGCCCCAGCATTTT. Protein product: CARSADRGVGNQPQHF.

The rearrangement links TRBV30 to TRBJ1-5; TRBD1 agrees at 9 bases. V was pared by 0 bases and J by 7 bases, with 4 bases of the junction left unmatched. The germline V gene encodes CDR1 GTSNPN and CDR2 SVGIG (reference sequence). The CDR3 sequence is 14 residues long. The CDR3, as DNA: TGTGCCTGGAGTGTACAGGGGGCGGGGCAGCCCCAGCATTTT. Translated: CAWSVQGAGQPQHF.

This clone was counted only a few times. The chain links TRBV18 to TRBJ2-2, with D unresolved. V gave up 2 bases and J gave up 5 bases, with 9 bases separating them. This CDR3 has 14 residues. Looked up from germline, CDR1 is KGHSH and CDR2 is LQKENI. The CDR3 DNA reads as TGTGCCAGCTCACCAGGGTTCTCGACCGGGGAGCTGTTTTTT. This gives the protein CASSPGFSTGELFF.

CDR3 DNA: TGTGCCAGCAGTGATTTCAGCAGATCTGGAAACACCATATATTTT. It is translated as CASSDFSRSGNTIYF. V usage is TRBV6-1 and J usage is TRBJ1-3, with D uncertain. The length of the CDR3 is 15 residues. CDR1 and CDR2 from the germline V gene are MNHNS and SASEGT. Trimming took off 3 bases at V and 1 base at J, with 10 bases between the two ends.

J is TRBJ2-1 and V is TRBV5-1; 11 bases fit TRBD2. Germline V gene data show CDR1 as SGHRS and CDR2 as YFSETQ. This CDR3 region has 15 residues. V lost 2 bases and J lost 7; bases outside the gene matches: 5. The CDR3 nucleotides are TGCGCCAGCAGCTTCACTAGCGGGAGTCGGAATGAGCAGTTCTTC. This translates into CASSFTSGSRNEQFF.

CDR3 DNA sequence: TGTGCCAGCAGCCGTGATTTTGGGCCCGGAAACACCATATATTTT. Protein: CASSRDFGPGNTIYF. The rearrangement joins TRBV5-6 to TRBJ1-3; D ambiguous. Germline assignment: CDR1 SGHDT and CDR2 YYEEEE. This CDR3 has 15 residues. V was pared by 4 bases and J by 4 bases, with 15 bases between. The full variable domain, rest sourced from reference TRBV5-6 and TRBJ1-3, is DAGVTQSPTHLIKTRGQQVTLRCSPKSGHDTVSWYQQALGQGPQFIFQYYEEEERQRGNFPDRFSGHQFPNYSSELNVNALLLGDSALYLCASSRDFGPGNTIYFGEGSWLTVV.

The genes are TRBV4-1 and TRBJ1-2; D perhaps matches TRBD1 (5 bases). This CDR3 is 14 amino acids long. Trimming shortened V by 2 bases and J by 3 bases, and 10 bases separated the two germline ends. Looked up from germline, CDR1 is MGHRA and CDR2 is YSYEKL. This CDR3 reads CASSQPEGYYGYTF. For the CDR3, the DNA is TGCGCCAGCAGCCAACCCGAGGGGTACTATGGCTACACCTTC.

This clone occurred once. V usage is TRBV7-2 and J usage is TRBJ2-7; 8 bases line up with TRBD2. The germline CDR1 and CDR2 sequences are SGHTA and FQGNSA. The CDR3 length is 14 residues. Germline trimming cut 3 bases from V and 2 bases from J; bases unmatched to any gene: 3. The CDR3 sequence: CASSFGGEAYEQYF. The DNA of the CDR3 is TGTGCCAGCAGCTTCGGGGGGGAGGCCTACGAGCAGTACTTC.

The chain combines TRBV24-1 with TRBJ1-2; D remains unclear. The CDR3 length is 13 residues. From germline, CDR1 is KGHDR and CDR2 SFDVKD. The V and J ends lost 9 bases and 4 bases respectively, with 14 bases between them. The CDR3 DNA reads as TGTGCCACCCGAGGTAGGGAGAGCTATGGCTACACCTTC. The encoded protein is CATRGRESYGYTF.

The CDR3 nucleotides are TGTGCCAGCAGTCGGACAGGGCACCGCGGCTACACCTTC. Translation gives CASSRTGHRGYTF. The J gene is TRBJ1-2, the V gene TRBV6-5; TRBD1 matches at 8 bases. CDR1 is MNHEY and CDR2 is SVGAGI in the germline V gene. V lost 5 bases and J lost 8; bases outside the gene matches: 7. The CDR3 runs 13 residues.

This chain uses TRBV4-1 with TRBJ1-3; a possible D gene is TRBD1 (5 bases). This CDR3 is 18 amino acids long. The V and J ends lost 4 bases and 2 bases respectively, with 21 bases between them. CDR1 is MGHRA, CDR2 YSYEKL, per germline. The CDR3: CASSPTAARDVAGNTIYF. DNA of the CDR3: TGCGCCAGCAGCCCAACCGCAGCTAGGGACGTCGCTGGAAACACCATATATTTT.

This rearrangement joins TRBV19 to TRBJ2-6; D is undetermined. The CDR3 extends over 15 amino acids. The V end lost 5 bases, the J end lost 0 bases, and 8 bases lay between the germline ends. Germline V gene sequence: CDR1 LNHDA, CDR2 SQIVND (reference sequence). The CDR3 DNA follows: TGTGCCAGTAGTGAACACAACTCTGGGGCCAACGTCCTGACTTTC. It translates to CASSEHNSGANVLTF.

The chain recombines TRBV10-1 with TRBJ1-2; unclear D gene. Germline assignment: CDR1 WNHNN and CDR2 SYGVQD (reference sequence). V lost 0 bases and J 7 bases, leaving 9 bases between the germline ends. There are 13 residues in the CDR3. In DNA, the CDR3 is TGCGCCAGCAGTGAGTCATCCGGGGTTGGCTACACCTTC. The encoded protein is CASSESSGVGYTF.

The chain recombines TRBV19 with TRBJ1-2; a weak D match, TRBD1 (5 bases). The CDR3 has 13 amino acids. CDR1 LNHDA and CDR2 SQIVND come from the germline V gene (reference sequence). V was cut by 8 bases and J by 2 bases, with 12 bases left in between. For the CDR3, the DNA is TGTGCCAGTGTCCCGCGGGACAACTATGGCTACACCTTC. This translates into CASVPRDNYGYTF.

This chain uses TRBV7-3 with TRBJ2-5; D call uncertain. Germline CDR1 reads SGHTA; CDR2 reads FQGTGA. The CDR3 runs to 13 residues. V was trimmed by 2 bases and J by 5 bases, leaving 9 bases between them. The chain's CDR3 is CASSLAAEETQYF. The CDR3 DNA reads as TGTGCCAGCAGCTTAGCGGCAGAGGAGACCCAGTACTTC.

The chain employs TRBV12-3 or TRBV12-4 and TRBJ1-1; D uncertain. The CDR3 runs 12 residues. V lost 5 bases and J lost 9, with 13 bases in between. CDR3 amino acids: CASSPYTEKAFF. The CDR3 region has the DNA TGTGCCAGCAGTCCTTACACGGAGAAAGCTTTCTTT.

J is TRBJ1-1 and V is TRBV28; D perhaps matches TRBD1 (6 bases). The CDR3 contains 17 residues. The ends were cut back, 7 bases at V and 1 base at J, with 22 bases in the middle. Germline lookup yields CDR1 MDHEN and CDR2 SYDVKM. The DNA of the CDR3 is TGTGCCAGCAATTATGTAGGGGGAACGGGAGGGAACACTGAAGCTTTCTTT. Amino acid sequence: CASNYVGGTGGNTEAFF.